This record concerns one T cell receptor beta chain sequence. Other DNA sequences within the sample encode an identical CDR3. The data were obtained in a study of blood T cell repertoires in COVID-19. Profiling relied on immunoSEQ multiplex PCR, and the TCRdb table lists in-frame clones only, not all of them. The sample lists 150,000 to 200,000 clones, more than 75% seen once, with 6% in the top ten. CDR1 and CDR2 (germline): GTSNPN, SVGIG (reference sequence). This CDR3 has 13 amino acids. The ends lost 3 bases at V and 4 bases at J; junction bases unmatched: 3. The receptor was isolated from a man in his forties who had recovered from COVID-19. Sequencing used PBMCs or T cells enriched from blood (not recorded which). The chain recombines TRBV30 with TRBJ1-5; 7 bases map to TRBD1. The CDR3 nucleotides read TGTGCCTGGAGCCCGACAGGGAATCAGCCCCAGCATTTT. Translating gives CAWSPTGNQPQHF.